The 24 T cell receptor beta chains below all came from one sample that was sequenced in a study of immune evolution from preneoplasia to lung adenocarcinoma listed by TCRdb under 2021. Preparation of the library involved the immunoSEQ multiplex PCR assay. TCRdb carries this immuneACCESS record with in-frame sequences only. Its versions omit some clonotypes, under half of them owing to an unresolved V gene in the studies checked, with the rest unexplained. The sample data list some 2,500 clones, and 84% of these were observed just once. Of the sample, about 4% is held by the ten largest clones. The specimen sequenced was FFPE adjacent normal lung tissue. The receptors derive from a person of 80 years or more with lung adenocarcinoma.

The chain recombines TRBV5-1 with TRBJ1-5, with D possibly TRBD1 on 6 matching bases. CDR3 size: 14 residues. Between the trimmed V and J ends, which lost 5 bases and 3 bases, there was a span of 12 bases. Germline V gene data show CDR1 as SGHRS and CDR2 as YFSETQ. CDR3 in amino acids: CASSPGQNNQPQHF. CDR3 sequence (DNA): TGCGCCAGCAGTCCCGGACAGAACAATCAGCCCCAGCATTTT.

The CDR3 loop reads CASSSASESPLHF. Here the CDR3 DNA reads TGTGCCAGCAGCTCGGCCAGTGAGTCACCCCTCCACTTT. This chain uses TRBV7-9 with TRBJ1-6, with D unclear. The CDR3 is made up of 13 amino acids. V dropped 4 bases and J dropped 10 bases, with 11 bases sitting between them. Germline CDR1 reads SEHNR; CDR2 reads FQNEAQ (reference sequence).

The CDR3 region is CASNHGQGLNSPLHF. CDR3 DNA: TGTGCCAGCAATCACGGACAGGGCCTAAATTCACCCCTCCACTTT. The chain is built from TRBV6-1 and TRBJ1-6; the match to TRBD1 covers 8 bases. CDR3 length equals 15 residues. CDR1 is MNHNS and CDR2 is SASEGT in the germline V gene. Trimming removed 7 bases from V and 7 bases from J; junction bases left unmatched: 9.

This chain joins TRBV30 and TRBJ1-4, with D possibly being TRBD1 (5 bases). Germline CDR1 reads GTSNPN; CDR2 reads SVGIG (reference sequence). V lost 5 bases to trimming and J lost 0 bases, with 13 bases between them. The CDR3 covers 15 residues. The CDR3 reads CAWSKDTTTNEKLFF. The CDR3 bases are TGTGCCTGGTCGAAGGACACAACAACTAATGAAAAACTGTTTTTT.

This clone was picked up one time. V and J are TRBV4-2 and TRBJ2-3; 11 nucleotides match TRBD2. This CDR3 is built from 13 residues. The germline gives CDR1 LGHNA, CDR2 YNFKEQ. Unmatched junction bases numbered 8, after V lost 11 bases and J lost 7 bases. CDR3 sequence (DNA): TGTGCCGGTAGCGGGAGGGCCGGGAATACGCAGTATTTT. It yields the protein CAGSGRAGNTQYF.

V usage is TRBV10-3 and J usage is TRBJ2-7; the match to TRBD2 covers 9 bases. The germline CDR1 and CDR2 sequences are ENHRY and SYGVKD. V gave up 10 bases and J gave up 5 bases; unmatched junction bases: 6. The CDR3 runs to 12 residues. The CDR3 spells CATRTSEDEQYF. The DNA of the CDR3 is TGTGCCACGCGGACTAGCGAGGACGAGCAGTACTTC.

The chain employs TRBV6-5 and TRBJ1-2, with a weak D call TRBD1 (6 bases). Per germline, CDR1 MNHEY and CDR2 SVGAGI. The V gene lost 6 bases and the J gene lost 3 bases, with 17 bases spanning the gap. The CDR3 is 15 residues long. DNA for the CDR3: TGTGCCAGCAGCTCACAGGGAGGGAGGGACTATGGCTACACCTTC. Translated: CASSSQGGRDYGYTF.

The V call is TRBV2, the J call TRBJ2-1; the D gene is possibly TRBD1 (6 bases). Between the trimmed V and J ends, which lost 8 bases and 10 bases, there was a span of 21 bases. Germline V lookup: CDR1 SNHLY, CDR2 FYNNEI. The CDR3 extends over 14 amino acids. The DNA for the CDR3 is TGTGCCAGCGCCGGGACACGAAACTTGGGGGAGCAGTTCTTC. Its translation is CASAGTRNLGEQFF. The full variable domain, in which reference TRBV2 and TRBJ2-1 provide the parts outside the CDR3, is EPEVTQTPSHQVTQMGQEVILRCVPISNHLYFYWYRQILGQKVEFLVSFYNNEISEKSEIFDDQFSVERPDGSNFTLKIRSTKLEDSAMYFCASAGTRNLGEQFFGPGTRLTVL.

This chain connects TRBV28 to TRBJ2-3; 10 bases map to TRBD2. CDR1 and CDR2 (germline): MDHEN, SYDVKM. CDR3 length equals 15 residues. J gave up 6 bases and V 3 bases, and 6 bases lay outside the gene matches. CDR3 sequence: CASSFGLAGADTQYF. CDR3 in DNA: TGTGCCAGCAGTTTTGGGCTAGCGGGAGCCGATACGCAGTATTTT.

This clone has only one observation. V is TRBV9 and J is TRBJ1-6; D unclear. V was clipped by 3 bases and J by 7 bases, with 5 bases between them. CDR1 is SGDLS and CDR2 is YYNGEE in the germline V gene. The CDR3 totals 12 residues. The CDR3 is CASSARNSPLHF. In nucleotides, the CDR3 is TGTGCCAGCAGCGCGAGGAATTCACCCCTCCACTTT.

CDR3 nucleotides: TGCGCCAGCAGCCCTCCGGGACAAATCTACGAGCAGTACTTC. Its translation: CASSPPGQIYEQYF. This sequence joins TRBV5-1 and TRBJ2-7; D perhaps matches TRBD1 (6 bases). CDR3 size: 14 residues. The V gene's germline CDR1 is SGHRS and CDR2 YFSETQ. V lost 4 bases to trimming and J lost 3 bases, with 14 bases between them.

The V gene is TRBV28, the J gene TRBJ1-4; D is ambiguous. Trimming took off 7 bases at V and 0 bases at J, with 12 bases between the two ends. The CDR3 totals 15 residues. Germline V gene sequence: CDR1 MDHEN, CDR2 SYDVKM. CDR3 coding DNA: TGTGCCAGCACCCCGGGGTGGCCAACTAATGAAAAACTGTTTTTT. Amino acid sequence: CASTPGWPTNEKLFF.

The genes are TRBV27 and TRBJ2-7, with D perhaps matching TRBD2 (6 bases). The CDR3 loop spans 14 amino acids. Per the germline V gene, CDR1 is MNHEY and CDR2 is SMNVEV (reference sequence). Trimming cost V 4 bases and J 2 bases, with 12 bases left between them. CDR3 loop: CASSYTREPYEQYF. The DNA for the CDR3 is TGTGCCAGCAGTTATACGCGGGAACCCTACGAGCAGTACTTC.

As regards this clone: Additional DNA sequences in this sample encode the identical CDR3. The J gene is TRBJ2-7, the V gene TRBV11-2, with D maybe TRBD2 (5 bases). The CDR3 is 13 residues long. Germline assignment: CDR1 SGHAT and CDR2 FQNNGV. Trimming removed 3 bases from V and 2 bases from J, with 8 bases in between. This CDR3 is CASSLGETYEQYF. The CDR3, as DNA: TGTGCCAGCAGCTTGGGAGAAACCTACGAGCAGTACTTC.

This chain links TRBV28 with TRBJ1-2; TRBD1 matches 9 bases. The trim removed 6 bases at V and 10 bases at J, leaving 12 bases unmatched. CDR3 length equals 14 residues. From germline, CDR1 is MDHEN and CDR2 SYDVKM. The CDR3 region is CASRTDRGSINYTF. The DNA of the CDR3 is TGTGCCAGCAGAACGGACAGGGGAAGTATCAACTACACCTTC.

This rearrangement joins TRBV27 to TRBJ2-7, with TRBD1 matching over 8 bases. This CDR3 contains 16 residues. Germline V lookup: CDR1 MNHEY, CDR2 SMNVEV (reference sequence). J gave up 5 bases and V 2 bases, and 11 bases lay outside the gene matches. CDR3 in DNA: TGTGCCAGCAGTTTACGGGGTTGGGACAGGCCCCACGAGCAGTACTTC. Encoded protein: CASSLRGWDRPHEQYF.

The J gene is TRBJ2-5, the V gene TRBV27; 8 bases match TRBD2. The CDR3 loop spans 14 amino acids. Germline values: CDR1 MNHEY, CDR2 SMNVEV (reference sequence). The junction had 14 bases not matched to a gene; V was cut back by 7 bases and J by 10 bases. CDR3 region: CASNPYPGGPNQYF. The CDR3 DNA reads TGTGCCAGCAATCCATATCCGGGAGGGCCTAACCAGTACTTC.

The chain uses TRBV6-1 and TRBJ2-7, with 8 positions matching TRBD1. After removal of 3 bases from V and 5 bases from J, the junction contained 6 bases not matched to a gene. CDR3 size: 14 residues. The germline V gene has CDR1 MNHNS and CDR2 SASEGT. DNA for the CDR3: TGTGCCAGCAGTGACCTCGGACAGGGCCACGAGCAGTACTTC. Translated: CASSDLGQGHEQYF.

As concerns this clone: The junction departs from the called germline gene at one end, perhaps through a read error. The chain is built from TRBV19 and TRBJ1-1; tentative D call: TRBD1 (5 bases). The CDR3 loop spans 16 amino acids. CDR1 is LNHDA and CDR2 is SQIVND in the germline V gene (reference sequence). CDR3 coding DNA: TGTGCCAGTAGTTTAGACAGTGACCTCTGGGACACTGAAGCTTTCTTT. This translates into CASSLDSDLWDTEAFF.

CDR3 loop: CASSFPTGTGSYEQYF. CDR3 coding DNA: TGTGCCAGCAGCTTTCCTACCGGGACAGGCTCCTACGAGCAGTACTTC. This chain uses TRBV7-9 with TRBJ2-7; TRBD1 matches 8 bases. Germline CDR1 SEHNR, CDR2 FQNEAQ (reference sequence). The CDR3 contains 16 residues. The J segment lost 0 bases and the V segment lost 3 bases, leaving 7 bases of the junction unmatched.

J is TRBJ2-1 and V is TRBV2; TRBD2 agrees at 11 bases. Germline V lookup: CDR1 SNHLY, CDR2 FYNNEI. J gave up 8 bases and V 9 bases, and 9 bases lay outside the gene matches. The CDR3 runs to 14 residues. CDR3 residues: CAREGTSGFDEQFF. CDR3 sequence (DNA): TGTGCCAGAGAAGGGACTAGCGGTTTTGATGAGCAGTTCTTC.

This chain joins TRBV6-6 and TRBJ1-1; no definite D call. Trimming removed 7 bases at V and 4 bases at J, with 13 bases between. This CDR3 contains 13 residues. The V gene's germline CDR1 is MNHNY and CDR2 SVGAGI (reference sequence). In DNA, the CDR3 is TGTGCCAGCAATGTCGTGGACGCCACTGAAGCTTTCTTT. It encodes CASNVVDATEAFF.

V and J are TRBV5-3 and TRBJ2-7; D possibly corresponds to TRBD1 (5 bases). TRBV5-3 is an ORF, with its function uncertain. This CDR3 has 15 residues. Trimming removed 4 bases from V and 2 bases from J, with 16 bases in between. The CDR3 DNA reads as TGTGCCAGAAGCGTAACAGGTGGGCCTCCCTACGAGCAGTACTTC. Translated, it gives CARSVTGGPPYEQYF.

The chain combines TRBV4-2 with TRBJ1-5; 7 positions match TRBD1. CDR1 LGHNA and CDR2 YNFKEQ come from the germline V gene. This CDR3 has 14 residues. Trimming took 3 bases from V and 7 from J; bases not matched to a gene: 6. CDR3 nucleotides: TGTGCCAGCAGCCAGAGACAGGGTAACCAGCCCCAGCATTTT. Translated: CASSQRQGNQPQHF.